Presented here are 23 T cell receptor beta chains from one specimen sequenced in a study of blood T cells in healthy people across ages. The authors ran a second PCR of roughly 6 to 12 cycles using a sample-barcoded 5' primer and a J-beta primer mix. Each CDR3 protein is one row after TCRdb ran MiXCR on the 5' RACE reads. In the table there are about 1.6 million distinct CDR3 sequences, 34% of which are singletons. Sequenced material: blood. Source of these receptors: a woman in her 30s in good health.

This clonotype was seen many times. The chain employs TRBV4-1 and TRBJ2-5; D is unresolved. Trimming removed 3 bases from V and 1 base from J, with 15 bases in between. The CDR3 has 16 amino acids. CDR1 and CDR2 from the germline V gene are MGHRA and YSYEKL. CDR3 region: CASSQSVVRFQETQYF. CDR3 sequence (DNA): TGCGCCAGCAGCCAGTCTGTGGTCAGGTTCCAAGAGACCCAGTACTTC.

This clonotype turned up a few times. The gene calls are TRBV5-5 and TRBJ1-5; D is ambiguous. This CDR3 is built from 15 residues. V lost 6 bases to trimming and J lost 5 bases, with 18 bases between them. The germline CDR1 and CDR2 sequences are SGHKS and YYEKEE (reference sequence). This CDR3 is CASTIQPPGYQPQHF. In DNA form, the CDR3 reads TGTGCCAGCACAATTCAGCCGCCCGGGTATCAGCCCCAGCATTTT.

This clonotype was picked up a small number of times. The chain recombines TRBV6-6 with TRBJ2-7; 13 bases line up with TRBD2. J lost 5 bases, V lost 5 bases, and 6 bases had no gene match. The CDR3 is 15 amino acids. Germline V CDR1 and CDR2: MNHNY, SVGAGI (reference sequence). As DNA, the CDR3 is TGTGCCAGCAGTACTACTAGCGGGAGGGCCGACGAGCAGTACTTC. Translation gives CASSTTSGRADEQYF.

This clonotype was seen ten or more times. This chain uses TRBV5-1 with TRBJ2-7; 12 positions agree with TRBD1. The germline V gene has CDR1 SGHRS and CDR2 YFSETQ. Losses at the gene ends were 5 bases for V and 6 bases for J; bases not matched to a gene: 6. The CDR3 consists of 14 residues. Written as DNA, the CDR3 is TGCGCCAGCAGTCCCGGGACAGGGGGCTTCGAGCAGTACTTC. Protein: CASSPGTGGFEQYF.

This clonotype appeared many times. This chain links TRBV20-1 with TRBJ2-7; TRBD1 matches at 7 bases. The germline gives CDR1 DFQATT, CDR2 SNEGSKA (reference sequence). The V gene end was trimmed by 3 bases and the J gene end by 2 bases; junction bases not matched to a gene: 10. The CDR3 length is 15 residues. CDR3: CSARAIQGRTYEQYF. In DNA form, the CDR3 reads TGCAGTGCTAGGGCGATACAGGGGAGAACCTACGAGCAGTACTTC.

The table lists this clonotype with a few counts. The J gene is TRBJ2-7, the V gene TRBV7-3, with TRBD1 identical over 8 bases. Trimming cost V 5 bases and J 6 bases; bases outside gene matches: 9. The germline CDR1 and CDR2 sequences are SGHTA and FQGTGA. CDR3 size: 14 residues. CDR3 DNA: TGTGCCAGCAGCATAGCGCAGGGGGCCGTCGAGCAGTACTTC. This translates into CASSIAQGAVEQYF.

This clonotype was detected a few times. The junction departs from germline at one end; a sequencing error may be responsible. In nucleotides, the CDR3 is TGTGCCAGCAGCGAAGAACAGGGTTCCGAGCAGTACTTC. This sequence encodes CASSEEQGSEQYF. This chain uses TRBV14 with TRBJ2-7, with D possibly TRBD1 on 6 matching bases. Germline CDR1 and CDR2: SGHDN and FVKESK. The CDR3 loop spans 13 amino acids.

Worth noting for this clonotype: One base away lies a much larger clone, so this may be a sequencing read error. The chain uses TRBV29-1 and TRBJ2-3; D is undetermined. The V gene's germline CDR1 is SQVTM and CDR2 ANQGSEA. This CDR3 region has 15 residues. Trimming stripped 3 bases from V and 1 base from J, with 14 bases between. For the CDR3, the DNA is TGCAGCGTTGAGGTTCCCGCGTTTGGCACAGATACGCAGTATTTT. Translating gives CSVEVPAFGTDTQYF.

The chain links TRBV24-1 to TRBJ2-2; D not resolved. V lost 3 bases to trimming and J lost 6 bases, with 13 bases between them. The CDR3 length is 15 residues. Per germline, CDR1 KGHDR and CDR2 SFDVKD. CDR3 sequence (DNA): TGTGCCACCAGTGATCCCGGGTTCCAGGCCGGGGAGCTGTTTTTT. Protein product: CATSDPGFQAGELFF.

This chain links TRBV5-1 with TRBJ2-7; 15 nucleotides align to TRBD2. The CDR3 consists of 17 residues. Germline values: CDR1 SGHRS, CDR2 YFSETQ. The V and J ends lost 4 bases and 0 bases, in that order; junction bases with no gene match: 5. In DNA, the CDR3 is TGCGCCAGCAGCCAGGGACTAGCGGGAGGAAGCTCCTACGAGCAGTACTTC. This encodes CASSQGLAGGSSYEQYF.

Turning to this clonotype: Its ends do not fully match the called genes, so a read error is possible. CDR3 bases: TGTACCAGCAGCTCCGGACAGGGTCCTCCCAATGAGCAGTTCTTC. Protein product: CTSSSGQGPPNEQFF. The V call is TRBV5-8, the J call TRBJ2-1; 8 bases align to TRBD1. This CDR3 is built from 15 residues. Germline values: CDR1 SGHTS, CDR2 YDEGEE.

This clonotype was recorded a few times. Germline and junction disagree at one end, which may indicate a read error. The chain couples TRBV7-9 to TRBJ2-1; TRBD2 matches 10 bases. From germline, CDR1 is SEHNR and CDR2 FQNEAQ (reference sequence). This CDR3 is 15 amino acids long. The CDR3, as DNA: TGTGCCGGCAGCCATAGCGGGAGGTCCTACAATGAGCAGTTCTTC. This encodes CAGSHSGRSYNEQFF. Full variable domain (missing parts from reference TRBV7-9 and TRBJ2-1): DTGVSQNPRHKITKRGQNVTFRCDPISEHNRLYWYRQTLGQGPEFLTYFQNEAQLEKSRLLSDRFSAERPKGSFSTLEIQRTEQGDSAMYLCAGSHSGRSYNEQFFGPGTRLTVL.

The rearrangement links TRBV30 to TRBJ2-1; tentative D call: TRBD1 (6 bases). Germline V gives CDR1 GTSNPN, CDR2 SVGIG (reference sequence). V lost 5 bases and J lost 4, with 9 bases in between. The CDR3 consists of 12 residues. In DNA form, the CDR3 reads TGTGCCTGGGGGGGCTCTTACAATGAGCAGTTCTTC. Encoded protein: CAWGGSYNEQFF. The full variable domain, rest sourced from reference TRBV30 and TRBJ2-1, is SQTIHQWPATLVQPVGSPLSLECTVEGTSNPNLYWYRQAAGRGLQLLFYSVGIGQISSEVPQNLSASRPQDRQFILSSKKLLLSDSGFYLCAWGGSYNEQFFGPGTRLTVL.

This chain joins TRBV7-8 and TRBJ2-7; TRBD2 is a possible D gene (5 bases). Germline-derived CDR1 and CDR2 are SGHVS and FQNEAQ. The CDR3 is made up of 15 amino acids. Trimming took 6 bases from V and 3 from J, leaving 18 bases between them. This chain's CDR3 is CASRPSPGVNYEQYF. Here the CDR3 DNA reads TGTGCCAGCAGACCCTCCCCCGGGGTCAACTACGAGCAGTACTTC.

This chain links TRBV2 with TRBJ1-1, with D uncertain. Germline V gene sequence: CDR1 SNHLY, CDR2 FYNNEI. With 7 bases removed from V and 1 base from J, the gap between germline ends came to 13 bases. This CDR3 is 14 amino acids long. CDR3 sequence reads: CASKAESKNTEAFF. The CDR3 DNA is TGTGCCAGCAAGGCCGAGTCGAAGAACACTGAAGCTTTCTTT.

In its sample, this clonotype was seen a few times. The genes are TRBV28 and TRBJ2-5; 9 nucleotides line up with TRBD1. V dropped 4 bases and J dropped 5; count of bases not matched to a gene: 5. The length of the CDR3 is 14 residues. CDR1 and CDR2 from the germline V gene are MDHEN and SYDVKM. The CDR3 region is CASSWDRAEETQYF. In nucleotides, the CDR3 is TGTGCCAGCAGTTGGGACAGGGCGGAGGAGACCCAGTACTTC.

The chain uses TRBV9 and TRBJ2-5; D is unclear. Per the germline V gene, CDR1 is SGDLS and CDR2 is YYNGEE. The V and J ends lost 2 bases and 2 bases respectively, with 7 bases between them. CDR3 length: 13 residues. The CDR3 nucleotides read TGTGCCAGCAGCGTTTCACATCAAGAGACCCAGTACTTC. This encodes CASSVSHQETQYF. The full variable domain, with the rest looked up from reference TRBV9 and TRBJ2-5, is DSGVTQTPKHLITATGQRVTLRCSPRSGDLSVYWYQQSLDQGLQFLIQYYNGEERAKGNILERFSAQQFPDLHSELNLSSLELGDSALYFCASSVSHQETQYFGPGTRLLVL.

This clonotype was observed many times. The J gene is TRBJ2-1, the V gene TRBV29-1; TRBD1 is a possible D gene (5 bases). Germline lookup yields CDR1 SQVTM and CDR2 ANQGSEA. This CDR3 spans 11 amino acids. V was trimmed by 5 bases and J by 5 bases, leaving 7 bases between them. In DNA, the CDR3 is TGCAGCGTTCAGACAGACAATGAGCAGTTCTTC. Protein product: CSVQTDNEQFF.

The chain combines TRBV5-1 with TRBJ1-1; tentative D call: TRBD1 (5 bases). The CDR3 has 12 residues. The germline CDR1 and CDR2 sequences are SGHRS and YFSETQ. Trimming removed 2 bases at V and 6 bases at J, with 8 bases between. CDR3 DNA: TGCGCCAGCAGCTTCGGGGACGCTGAAGCTTTCTTT. It specifies CASSFGDAEAFF.

This clonotype appeared once. This chain uses TRBV2 with TRBJ1-1, with 8 positions matching TRBD1. Germline V gives CDR1 SNHLY, CDR2 FYNNEI. The V segment lost 8 bases and the J segment 0 bases; nucleotides outside the gene matches: 8. This CDR3 comprises 15 residues. CDR3 in amino acids: CASDDRGWMNTEAFF. In nucleotides, the CDR3 is TGTGCCAGCGACGACAGGGGATGGATGAACACTGAAGCTTTCTTT.

This clonotype was counted only a few times. V gene TRBV5-1 combines with J gene TRBJ2-7; 12 positions agree with TRBD2. Trimming at V came to 0 bases and at J to 3 bases, leaving 4 bases not matched to a gene. Per the germline V gene, CDR1 is SGHRS and CDR2 is YFSETQ. The CDR3 spans 16 residues. CDR3 sequence: CASSLGTSGAVYEQYF. The CDR3 region has the DNA TGCGCCAGCAGCTTGGGGACTAGCGGGGCCGTCTACGAGCAGTACTTC.

This clonotype was observed many times. V usage is TRBV3-1 and J usage is TRBJ2-7; 7 nucleotides align to TRBD2. The germline V gene encodes CDR1 LGHDT and CDR2 YNNKEL (reference sequence). V shed 0 bases, J shed 4 bases, and the junction held 3 bases outside the gene matches. This CDR3 has 14 residues. In nucleotides, the CDR3 is TGTGCCAGCAGCCAAGATGGGGGGGGTTACGAGCAGTACTTC. Translated: CASSQDGGGYEQYF.

The rearrangement links TRBV11-3 to TRBJ2-5, with TRBD1 as a possible D gene (6 bases). This CDR3 is 17 amino acids long. The V and J ends lost 1 base and 2 bases respectively, with 17 bases between them. The germline V gene encodes CDR1 SGHNT and CDR2 YENEEA. This CDR3 reads CASSLGDTRTPQETQYF. CDR3 nucleotides: TGTGCCAGCAGCTTAGGGGACACGAGAACCCCACAAGAGACCCAGTACTTC.